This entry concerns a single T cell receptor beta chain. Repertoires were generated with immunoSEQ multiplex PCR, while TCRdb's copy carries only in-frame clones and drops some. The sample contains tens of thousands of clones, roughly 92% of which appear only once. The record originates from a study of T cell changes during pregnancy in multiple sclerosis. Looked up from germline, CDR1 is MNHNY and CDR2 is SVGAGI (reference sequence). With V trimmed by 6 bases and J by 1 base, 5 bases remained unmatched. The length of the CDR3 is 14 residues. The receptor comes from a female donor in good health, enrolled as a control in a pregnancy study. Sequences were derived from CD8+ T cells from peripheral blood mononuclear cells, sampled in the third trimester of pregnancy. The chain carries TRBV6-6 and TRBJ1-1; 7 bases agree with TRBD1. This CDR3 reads CASRPNRGNTEAFF. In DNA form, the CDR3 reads TGTGCCAGCAGACCGAACAGGGGGAACACTGAAGCTTTCTTT.